Below, 22 T cell receptor beta chains from the same sample are listed, as sequenced in a study of cytomegalovirus exposure and HLA in healthy donors. The PCR had 60 Vbeta and 13 Jbeta primers. Generated by immunoSEQ multiplex PCR, the TCRdb table keeps only in-frame clones and is missing some. The profile shows about 190,000 clones, 65% to 85% of them singletons. Sequencing input: PBMCs. The receptors stem from a man aged 50 to 59 in good health and CMV-seronegative.

The chain joins TRBV30 to TRBJ2-7, with 9 bases aligning to TRBD1. Looked up from germline, CDR1 is GTSNPN and CDR2 is SVGIG (reference sequence). This CDR3 spans 13 amino acids. The ends lost 5 bases at V and 3 bases at J; junction bases unmatched: 5. The CDR3: CAWATGGSYEQYF. The DNA of the CDR3 is TGTGCCTGGGCGACAGGGGGAAGCTACGAGCAGTACTTC.

The genes are TRBV4-2 and TRBJ2-3; TRBD2 aligns across 7 bases. CDR1 is LGHNA and CDR2 is YNFKEQ in the germline V gene. The CDR3 extends over 17 amino acids. The junction had 6 bases not matched to a gene; V was cut back by 0 bases and J by 0 bases. CDR3 protein: CASSQDAGVDSTDTQYF. DNA for the CDR3: TGTGCCAGCAGCCAAGATGCGGGGGTCGATAGCACAGATACGCAGTATTTT.

The rearrangement links TRBV5-6 to TRBJ1-6; D is unresolved. Trimming removed 4 bases at V and 9 bases at J, with 11 bases between. In germline, CDR1 is SGHDT, CDR2 YYEEEE. This CDR3 region has 13 residues. This CDR3 is CASSAGELSPLHF. The CDR3 region has the DNA TGTGCCAGCAGCGCTGGGGAGCTTTCACCCCTCCACTTT.

This clone was seen only a few times. The chain combines TRBV5-1 with TRBJ1-1; no reliable D call. Germline CDR1 and CDR2: SGHRS and YFSETQ. The CDR3 spans 13 residues. Trimming took off 0 bases at V and 1 base at J, with 4 bases between the two ends. The CDR3 DNA reads TGCGCCAGCAGCTTGGAACAGAACACTGAAGCTTTCTTT. Amino acid sequence: CASSLEQNTEAFF.

The chain carries TRBV27 and TRBJ1-1, with a weak D call TRBD1 (5 bases). Trimming shortened V by 4 bases and J by 11 bases, and 17 bases separated the two germline ends. The CDR3 sequence is 13 residues long. The germline V gene has CDR1 MNHEY and CDR2 SMNVEV (reference sequence). The CDR3 here is CASSWGDQREAFF. In DNA, the CDR3 is TGTGCCAGCAGTTGGGGGGACCAAAGAGAGGCTTTCTTT.

The genes are TRBV7-9 and TRBJ2-1, with TRBD2 matching over 10 bases. Germline V gene data show CDR1 as SEHNR and CDR2 as FQNEAQ (reference sequence). V shed 4 bases, J shed 1 base, and the junction held 13 bases outside the gene matches. This CDR3 spans 19 amino acids. CDR3 coding DNA: TGTGCCAGCAGCTCGACGGGGAGCGGGGGGGGGAATTCCTACAATGAGCAGTTCTTC. This translates into CASSSTGSGGGNSYNEQFF.

The CDR3 DNA reads as TGTGCCAGCAGTTACAGGGGGGTAGGGGAGACCCAGTACTTC. It encodes CASSYRGVGETQYF. J is TRBJ2-5 and V is TRBV27; 8 nucleotides match TRBD1. The V and J ends lost 4 bases and 5 bases, in that order; junction bases with no gene match: 6. Germline V lookup: CDR1 MNHEY, CDR2 SMNVEV (reference sequence). The CDR3 has 14 residues.

The CDR3 loop reads CARSLRVRTGEVDTQYF. CDR3 nucleotide sequence: TGTGCCAGAAGCCTCCGGGTCCGGACAGGGGAGGTAGATACGCAGTATTTT. The rearrangement links TRBV5-3 to TRBJ2-3, with 9 bases lining up with TRBD1. TRBV5-3 is noted as an ORF with a role that remains uncertain. This CDR3 has 17 amino acids. With V trimmed by 4 bases and J by 5 bases, 14 bases remained unmatched.

Turning to this clone: This same CDR3 is encoded by further DNA sequences in the sample. The rearrangement uses TRBV10-3 and TRBJ1-1; 8 bases are a match to TRBD1. Germline trimming cut 10 bases from V and 5 bases from J; bases unmatched to any gene: 15. The CDR3 is 15 residues long. Germline V CDR1 and CDR2: ENHRY, SYGVKD. CDR3 sequence reads: CATKGQGVGETEAFF. The CDR3 coding sequence is TGTGCCACCAAAGGACAGGGTGTCGGCGAGACTGAAGCTTTCTTT.

The chain recombines TRBV5-1 with TRBJ2-7; a possible D gene is TRBD1 (6 bases). This CDR3 has 13 amino acids. Trimming left V 5 bases short and J 0 bases short, with 9 bases between. Germline V gene data show CDR1 as SGHRS and CDR2 as YFSETQ. Here the CDR3 DNA reads TGCGCCAGCAGAAGGACAGTCTCCTACGAGCAGTACTTC. Protein: CASRRTVSYEQYF.

The genes are TRBV29-1 and TRBJ2-1; D is possibly TRBD1 (6 bases). Germline V gene data show CDR1 as SQVTM and CDR2 as ANQGSEA. Trimming removed 2 bases from V and 0 bases from J, with 11 bases in between. This CDR3 region has 15 residues. CDR3 residues: CSVETGSSSYNEQFF. In DNA form, the CDR3 reads TGCAGCGTTGAAACAGGGTCGAGCTCCTACAATGAGCAGTTCTTC.

The rearrangement joins TRBV11-3 to TRBJ1-5, with a weak D call TRBD1 (5 bases). CDR3 length: 16 amino acids. Trimming left V 2 bases short and J 8 bases short, with 19 bases between. Looked up from germline, CDR1 is SGHNT and CDR2 is YENEEA. The CDR3 nucleotides read TGTGCCAGCAGCTTAAGACTTATAGGGGAGGGTGAGCCCCAGCATTTT. The encoded protein is CASSLRLIGEGEPQHF.

The chain links TRBV7-8 to TRBJ2-1; D perhaps matches TRBD2 (7 bases). The germline V gene has CDR1 SGHVS and CDR2 FQNEAQ. This CDR3 comprises 15 residues. The V gene lost 2 bases and the J gene lost 6 bases, with 14 bases spanning the gap. Here the CDR3 reads CASSLRGGPSNEQFF. The DNA for the CDR3 is TGTGCCAGCAGCTTAAGGGGGGGGCCCAGCAATGAGCAGTTCTTC.

This clone was observed a single time. The CDR3 sequence is CASYRDRGGTEAFF. The CDR3 DNA sequence: TGCGCCAGCTACCGAGACAGGGGCGGCACTGAAGCTTTCTTT. The chain uses TRBV5-1 and TRBJ1-1, with 8 bases that match TRBD1. Germline loops: CDR1 SGHRS, CDR2 YFSETQ. The ends lost 7 bases at V and 4 bases at J; junction bases unmatched: 9. The CDR3 has 14 amino acids.

The V gene is TRBV6-5, the J gene TRBJ2-2; D ambiguous. Germline lookup yields CDR1 MNHEY and CDR2 SVGAGI. The CDR3 consists of 15 residues. V was shortened by 4 bases and J by 5 bases, with 14 bases between the two germline ends. The CDR3 loop is CASSSHMGLTGELFF. The DNA for the CDR3 is TGTGCCAGCAGTTCCCACATGGGCCTTACCGGGGAGCTGTTTTTT.

The chain uses TRBV2 and TRBJ1-5; 7 nucleotides agree with TRBD1. There are 13 residues in the CDR3. The ends lost 11 bases at V and 4 bases at J; junction bases unmatched: 8. Germline loops: CDR1 SNHLY, CDR2 FYNNEI. This chain's CDR3 is CASGGRLNQPQHF. The CDR3 coding sequence is TGTGCCTCAGGGGGGCGGTTAAATCAGCCCCAGCATTTT.

The rearrangement joins TRBV18 to TRBJ2-2; 11 bases map to TRBD2. In germline, CDR1 is KGHSH, CDR2 LQKENI. V trimming: 2 bases; J trimming: 6 bases; junction bases outside the gene matches: 2. The CDR3 loop spans 15 amino acids. Here the CDR3 DNA reads TGTGCCAGCTCACCAATGGGACTAGCGGCCGGGGAGCTGTTTTTT. Protein sequence: CASSPMGLAAGELFF.

The J gene is TRBJ2-3, the V gene TRBV10-3; tentative D call: TRBD2 (7 bases). Germline CDR1 and CDR2: ENHRY and SYGVKD. This CDR3 has 16 amino acids. V was trimmed by 10 bases and J by 4 bases, leaving 24 bases between them. The CDR3 DNA reads TGTGCCACCCTGGGGCTTTGGGGGGGCACTCCAGATACGCAGTATTTT. It yields the protein CATLGLWGGTPDTQYF.

The gene calls are TRBV4-1 and TRBJ2-5; 9 bases line up with TRBD2. The CDR3 runs 16 residues. Germline V gene data show CDR1 as MGHRA and CDR2 as YSYEKL. V shed 4 bases and J 1 base; nucleotides not matched to a gene: 7. CDR3 residues: CASSPLQRGAQETQYF. The CDR3 DNA is TGCGCCAGCAGCCCTCTCCAGCGGGGGGCCCAAGAGACCCAGTACTTC.

The V gene is TRBV7-2, the J gene TRBJ2-1, with a possible D match to TRBD1 (6 bases). Between the trimmed V and J ends, which lost 5 bases and 4 bases, there was a span of 12 bases. This CDR3 contains 14 residues. The germline CDR1 and CDR2 sequences are SGHTA and FQGNSA. In DNA form, the CDR3 reads TGTGCCAGCAGCCCGTTTGGACAGTACAATGAGCAGTTCTTC. It is translated as CASSPFGQYNEQFF.

Of note for this clone: One end of the junction is discordant with germline, which a read error may explain. The gene calls are TRBV5-1 and TRBJ2-1, with 15 nucleotides matching TRBD2. CDR1 and CDR2 (germline): SGHRS, YFSETQ. The CDR3 covers 19 residues. The CDR3 protein is CANSLVGTSGGPSYNEQFF. CDR3 sequence (DNA): TGCGCCAACAGCTTGGTGGGGACTAGCGGGGGGCCCTCCTACAATGAGCAGTTCTTC. Full variable domain (missing parts from reference TRBV5-1 and TRBJ2-1): KAGVTQTPRYLIKTRGQQVTLSCSPISGHRSVSWYQQTPGQGLQFLFEYFSETQRNKGNFPGRFSGRQFSNSRSEMNVSTLELGDSALYLCANSLVGTSGGPSYNEQFFGPGTRLTVL.

V gene TRBV10-1 combines with J gene TRBJ1-1; weak D call: TRBD1 (5 bases). The CDR3 extends over 15 amino acids. The germline V gene has CDR1 WNHNN and CDR2 SYGVQD (reference sequence). V was cut by 0 bases and J by 1 base, with 9 bases left in between. CDR3 residues: CASSESWGQNTEAFF. CDR3 in DNA: TGCGCCAGCAGTGAGTCCTGGGGCCAGAACACTGAAGCTTTCTTT.